This T cell receptor (beta chain) was obtained from a study of cytomegalovirus exposure and HLA in healthy donors. Whole-study results and caveats: Later examination showed HLA-associated TCR beta chains had greater clonal expansion than equally common others. Later analysis demonstrated an association between a missense DCLRE1C variant and TCR beta V- and J-gene trimming.

Remarks on this clone: Its antigen is not identified.

PCR involved 60 Vbeta and 13 Jbeta primers. Data came from immunoSEQ multiplex PCR; TCRdb stores just in-frame clones and leaves some out. The sample has roughly 69,000 clones, about 80% seen once. This clonotype was sampled from a man in his late teens or twenties in good health and CMV-seronegative. Sample: PBMCs.

The CDR3 here is CASSYPRTGGRTEAFF. The CDR3 DNA follows: TGTGCCAGCAGTTACCCGCGGACAGGGGGCAGGACTGAAGCTTTCTTT. The chain is built from TRBV6-5 and TRBJ1-1; 11 bases map to TRBD1. V lost 2 bases to trimming and J lost 5 bases; unmatched junction nucleotides: 7. Germline-derived CDR1 and CDR2 are MNHEY and SVGAGI. The CDR3 is made up of 16 amino acids.